One and the same sample provided the 28 T cell receptor beta chains below, sequenced in a study of blood T cell repertoires in COVID-19. Generated by immunoSEQ multiplex PCR, the TCRdb table keeps only in-frame clones and is missing some. The data contain about 330,000 clones, roughly 85% of them singletons. Sequencing input: peripheral blood. Receptors originate from a human donor in a cohort sampled during active COVID-19.

The genes are TRBV6-1 and TRBJ1-3; D ambiguous. V lost 2 bases and J 8 bases, leaving 10 bases between the germline ends. The CDR3 runs 13 residues. Per germline, CDR1 MNHNS and CDR2 SASEGT. CDR3 residues: CASSEHLGDTIYF. Written as DNA, the CDR3 is TGTGCCAGCAGTGAACATCTCGGTGACACCATATATTTT.

J is TRBJ2-2 and V is TRBV5-1; 9 bases agree with TRBD1. CDR1 is SGHRS and CDR2 is YFSETQ in the germline V gene. The V and J ends lost 4 bases and 5 bases, in that order; junction bases with no gene match: 9. The CDR3 loop spans 16 amino acids. For the CDR3, the DNA is TGCGCCAGCAGCAACCGGGACAGGGATCGGACCGGGGAGCTGTTTTTT. Translation: CASSNRDRDRTGELFF.

This clone was counted between two and nine times. This chain joins TRBV7-9 and TRBJ1-1; no reliable D call. The CDR3 covers 13 residues. The germline V gene has CDR1 SEHNR and CDR2 FQNEAQ (reference sequence). Deletions cut 8 bases from V and 0 bases from J, with 10 bases between. CDR3 sequence: CASHGSMNTEAFF. CDR3 nucleotides: TGTGCCAGCCATGGCAGTATGAACACTGAAGCTTTCTTT.

V is TRBV21-1 and J is TRBJ2-7; the D segment call TRBD1 is taken from the table without a DNA check. TRBV21-1 is shown as a pseudogene. The CDR3 covers 13 residues. The CDR3 region has the DNA TGTGCCAGCAGCAAATTTTACAGCCACGAGCAGTACTTC. It encodes CASSKFYSHEQYF.

This chain links TRBV6-5 with TRBJ1-2, with unresolved D. The CDR3 has 14 amino acids. Germline V gene sequence: CDR1 MNHEY, CDR2 SVGAGI. V lost 2 bases and J 2 bases, leaving 9 bases between the germline ends. In nucleotides, the CDR3 is TGTGCCAGCAGTTACAGGTCAGGAAACTATGGCTACACCTTC. Translation: CASSYRSGNYGYTF.

The rearrangement links TRBV20-1 to TRBJ2-3; D possibly corresponds to TRBD2 (6 bases). The ends were cut back, 3 bases at V and 1 base at J, with 11 bases in the middle. Germline CDR1 and CDR2: DFQATT and SNEGSKA (reference sequence). This CDR3 spans 14 amino acids. CDR3 bases: TGCAGTGCTAGTCCGGGGGACCGCACAGATACGCAGTATTTT. Its translation: CSASPGDRTDTQYF.

This chain uses TRBV4-1 with TRBJ1-3; possible D gene TRBD1, 5 bases. V was clipped by 3 bases and J by 1 base, with 13 bases between them. Germline values: CDR1 MGHRA, CDR2 YSYEKL. The CDR3 totals 16 residues. CDR3 sequence: CASSHRQKQSGNTIYF. In DNA form, the CDR3 reads TGCGCCAGCAGCCACCGACAGAAGCAATCTGGAAACACCATATATTTT.

This chain joins TRBV14 and TRBJ1-1; D is perhaps TRBD1 (6 bases). The length of the CDR3 is 14 residues. V gave up 1 base and J gave up 5 bases, with 11 bases separating them. Germline CDR1 and CDR2: SGHDN and FVKESK. CDR3: CASSQVGGHTEAFF. The DNA for the CDR3 is TGTGCCAGCAGCCAAGTGGGGGGGCATACTGAAGCTTTCTTT.

The rearrangement uses TRBV11-2 and TRBJ2-1; 10 bases fit TRBD2. CDR1 and CDR2 from the germline V gene are SGHAT and FQNNGV. Losses at the gene ends were 4 bases for V and 8 bases for J; bases not matched to a gene: 8. This CDR3 is built from 15 residues. The CDR3 sequence: CASSSERGGRDEQFF. Here the CDR3 DNA reads TGTGCCAGCAGCTCTGAGCGGGGGGGCCGCGATGAGCAGTTCTTC.

The chain is built from TRBV12-5 and TRBJ2-3, with a tentative D call TRBD2 (6 bases). Trimming removed 0 bases from V and 4 bases from J, with 11 bases in between. Germline CDR1 is LGHNT and CDR2 is FRNRAP. The CDR3 covers 15 residues. The CDR3 spells CASGLVVGLADTQYF. The CDR3 region has the DNA TGTGCTAGTGGTTTGGTAGTGGGACTGGCAGATACGCAGTATTTT.

This chain links TRBV5-4 with TRBJ2-7; 8 nucleotides match TRBD2. CDR1 and CDR2 (germline): SGHNT, YYREEE (reference sequence). This CDR3 spans 15 amino acids. V was clipped by 0 bases and J by 7 bases; unmatched bases: 9. This CDR3 reads CASSLVSGGAGEQYF. The CDR3 nucleotides are TGTGCCAGCAGCTTGGTGTCCGGGGGGGCGGGAGAGCAGTACTTC.

This sequence joins TRBV7-9 and TRBJ2-3; the match to TRBD2 covers 8 bases. Germline values: CDR1 SEHNR, CDR2 FQNEAQ (reference sequence). The V segment lost 3 bases and the J segment 9 bases; nucleotides outside the gene matches: 5. The CDR3 loop spans 13 amino acids. The CDR3 region is CASSFAGGSTQYF. The CDR3 region has the DNA TGTGCCAGCAGCTTCGCGGGGGGCTCGACGCAGTATTTT.

The chain recombines TRBV19 with TRBJ1-5, with TRBD1 as a possible D gene (5 bases). Trimming removed 6 bases from V and 3 bases from J, with 9 bases in between. The CDR3 contains 13 residues. Germline CDR1 LNHDA, CDR2 SQIVND (reference sequence). CDR3 in DNA: TGTGCCAGTAGCCGACAGATCAATCAGCCCCAGCATTTT. Residues: CASSRQINQPQHF.

The chain combines TRBV18 with TRBJ2-7, with 9 bases that match TRBD1. Germline V gene lookup returns CDR1 KGHSH and CDR2 LQKENI. This CDR3 is 15 amino acids long. Germline trimming cut 3 bases from V and 3 bases from J; bases unmatched to any gene: 6. The CDR3 reads CASSPTPTGGYEQYF. Here the CDR3 DNA reads TGTGCCAGCTCACCGACCCCGACAGGGGGCTACGAGCAGTACTTC.

CDR3 sequence reads: CASRDTQETQYF. CDR3 nucleotide sequence: TGTGCCAGCAGGGACACGCAAGAGACCCAGTACTTC. V gene TRBV28 combines with J gene TRBJ2-5; tentatively, D is TRBD1 (5 bases). V lost 6 bases and J lost 2, with 7 bases in between. Germline assignment: CDR1 MDHEN and CDR2 SYDVKM. The CDR3 has 12 residues.

The DNA for the CDR3 is TGTGCCAGCCCTAGGGGGACGGCGAACACTGAAGCTTTCTTT. Residues: CASPRGTANTEAFF. This sequence joins TRBV6-5 and TRBJ1-1, with TRBD1 as a possible D gene (6 bases). Germline V gene data show CDR1 as MNHEY and CDR2 as SVGAGI. V dropped 8 bases and J dropped 1 base, with 14 bases sitting between them. This CDR3 has 14 residues.

The V and J genes are TRBV4-1 and TRBJ1-5; D remains ambiguous. V was shortened by 1 base and J by 0 bases, with 4 bases between the two germline ends. Germline CDR1 is MGHRA and CDR2 is YSYEKL. The CDR3 covers 14 residues. CDR3 in DNA: TGCGCCAGCAGCCAAGTCAATAGCAATCAGCCCCAGCATTTT. It translates to CASSQVNSNQPQHF.

This sequence joins TRBV11-2 and TRBJ1-1, with D tentatively TRBD1 (5 bases). The CDR3 consists of 17 residues. Trimming removed 0 bases from V and 3 bases from J, with 17 bases in between. CDR1 is SGHAT, CDR2 FQNNGV, per germline. CDR3 region: CASSLDHSRVKDTEAFF. CDR3 sequence (DNA): TGTGCCAGCAGCTTAGATCACTCCAGGGTTAAGGACACTGAAGCTTTCTTT.

Written as DNA, the CDR3 is TGTGCCAGCAGCTTGTTCAGGGCCGAACTGTTTTTT. This gives the protein CASSLFRAELFF. The gene calls are TRBV5-6 and TRBJ1-4, with D possibly being TRBD1 (5 bases). The germline V gene encodes CDR1 SGHDT and CDR2 YYEEEE. Trimming took off 1 base at V and 12 bases at J, with 10 bases between the two ends. The CDR3 runs 12 residues.

The chain joins TRBV9 to TRBJ1-2; 10 nucleotides align to TRBD1. This CDR3 region has 15 residues. Germline lookup yields CDR1 SGDLS and CDR2 YYNGEE. Losses at the gene ends were 0 bases for V and 4 bases for J; bases not matched to a gene: 3. CDR3 nucleotide sequence: TGTGCCAGCAGCGTAGATGGGGACAGGGGCTATGGCTACACCTTC. As protein: CASSVDGDRGYGYTF.

This chain connects TRBV2 to TRBJ2-7; 7 nucleotides match TRBD1. The germline CDR1 and CDR2 sequences are SNHLY and FYNNEI. Trimming at V came to 5 bases and at J to 6 bases, leaving 7 bases not matched to a gene. The length of the CDR3 is 13 residues. The CDR3 is CASSRQGNGEQYF. The CDR3 bases are TGTGCCAGCAGTCGACAGGGAAATGGCGAGCAGTACTTC.

The chain employs TRBV25-1 and TRBJ1-2; 8 bases agree with TRBD1. The CDR3 is made up of 17 amino acids. The V gene's germline CDR1 is MGHDK and CDR2 SYGVNS. V shed 5 bases, J shed 8 bases, and the junction held 19 bases outside the gene matches. DNA of the CDR3: TGTGCCAGCAGTCCAACTCGTCCCGGACAGGGAGGTCGAGGCTACACCTTC. Protein product: CASSPTRPGQGGRGYTF.

This rearrangement joins TRBV18 to TRBJ1-6, with 10 bases matching TRBD1. J was trimmed by 7 bases and V by 4 bases; bases with no gene match: 10. Per the germline V gene, CDR1 is KGHSH and CDR2 is LQKENI. This CDR3 region has 17 residues. This chain's CDR3 is CASSLGQGEMSNSPLHF. The DNA for the CDR3 is TGTGCCAGCTCACTAGGACAGGGGGAGATGAGCAATTCACCCCTCCACTTT.

The chain joins TRBV9 to TRBJ2-3; 9 bases agree with TRBD2. Germline CDR1 is SGDLS and CDR2 is YYNGEE. This CDR3 region has 16 residues. J gave up 2 bases and V 6 bases, and 10 bases lay outside the gene matches. CDR3 sequence (DNA): TGTGCCAGCACCGGGCAGAGCGGGGGGCTCACAGATACGCAGTATTTT. Protein product: CASTGQSGGLTDTQYF.

V is TRBV7-2 and J is TRBJ2-1, with 10 bases identical to TRBD2. The V gene's germline CDR1 is SGHTA and CDR2 FQGNSA. The V and J ends lost 2 bases and 10 bases, in that order; junction bases with no gene match: 5. The CDR3 covers 14 residues. The CDR3 here is CASSLLAGAKEQFF. CDR3 in DNA: TGTGCCAGCAGCTTACTAGCGGGGGCAAAAGAGCAGTTCTTC.

The CDR3 here is CAGRGQGSGNTIYF. In nucleotides, the CDR3 is TGTGCCGGGCGGGGACAGGGCTCTGGAAACACCATATATTTT. V usage is TRBV30 and J usage is TRBJ1-3; 9 bases map to TRBD1. J gave up 0 bases and V 8 bases, and 5 bases lay outside the gene matches. This CDR3 region has 14 residues. The V gene's germline CDR1 is GTSNPN and CDR2 SVGIG (reference sequence).

The rearrangement links TRBV27 to TRBJ1-2; 7 bases are shared with TRBD1. The CDR3 length is 13 residues. CDR1 is MNHEY and CDR2 is SMNVEV in the germline V gene (reference sequence). The junction had 8 bases not matched to a gene; V was cut back by 6 bases and J by 7 bases. The CDR3 DNA reads TGTGCCAGCAGCGACAGGGCGAGGAGTGGCTACACCTTC. This gives the protein CASSDRARSGYTF.

The chain recombines TRBV6-5 with TRBJ2-2; TRBD1 aligns across 10 bases. The germline CDR1 and CDR2 sequences are MNHEY and SVGAGI. The CDR3 length is 15 residues. The V gene end was trimmed by 6 bases and the J gene end by 3 bases; junction bases not matched to a gene: 4. The CDR3 spells CASRTGGAYTGELFF. The CDR3 DNA sequence: TGTGCCAGCAGGACAGGGGGCGCCTACACCGGGGAGCTGTTTTTT.